This T cell receptor beta chain appears in the sequencing data of a study of CD8 T cells in ankylosing spondylitis. As concerns this clonotype: What it binds is unknown.

Study-wide results and caveats: A TCR beta motif made of several highly homologous variants seemed typical of ankylosing spondylitis blood.

The CDR3 length is 15 residues. Germline CDR1 reads SGDLS; CDR2 reads YYNGEE. Trimming took 4 bases from V and 9 from J; bases not matched to a gene: 8. In TCRdb, the 5' RACE reads were re-called with MiXCR into one record per CDR3 protein. Of under 850,000 distinct CDR3 sequences listed, around 20% are singletons. This chain uses TRBV9 with TRBJ2-1; 12 nucleotides line up with TRBD2. Sequenced sample: blood, either unsorted or a sorted T cell fraction (not recorded which). The sequence derives from a male donor with ankylosing spondylitis. CDR3 region: CASSKLAGGTGEQFF. Here the CDR3 DNA reads TGTGCCAGCAGCAAACTAGCGGGGGGAACGGGTGAGCAGTTCTTC.